Listed below are T cell receptor beta chains from one sample, sequenced in a study of blood T cell repertoires in COVID-19. TCRdb's copy holds only in-frame clones and misses some; the assay was immunoSEQ multiplex PCR. The sample shows approximately 80,000 clones, 75% to 90% of them seen only once. The sequenced sample consisted of peripheral blood. These receptor sequences come from a human donor in a cohort sampled during active COVID-19. CDR3s include the opening cysteine and the closing phenylalanine or tryptophan. A D gene is named only where the DNA matches it firmly. Size tells how often a clone was seen (once, few, many) or the class of an expanded clone, and some rows leave it out.

v_gene: TRBV6-5; d_gene: TRBD1; j_gene: TRBJ2-5; abundance: -; CDR3nt: TGTGCCAGCAGCCCGGGACAGGGACAAGAGACCCAGTACTTC; CDR3aa: CASSPGQGQETQYF
v_gene: TRBV7-9; d_gene: TRBD1; j_gene: TRBJ2-7; abundance: few; CDR3nt: TGTGCCATCTCGGACAGGGGAACCTACGAGCAGTACTTC; CDR3aa: CAISDRGTYEQYF
v_gene: TRBV3-1/TRBV3-2; d_gene: -; j_gene: TRBJ1-4; abundance: -; CDR3nt: TGTGCCAGCAGCCTCCCCGACCCTGTTTTTAACACTAGGAGCGAAAAACTGTTTTTT; CDR3aa: CASSLPDPVFNTRSEKLFF
v_gene: TRBV6-5; d_gene: -; j_gene: TRBJ1-5; abundance: -; CDR3nt: TGTGCCAGCAGCAGGGGAGCGGGCAATCAGCCCCAGCATTTT; CDR3aa: CASSRGAGNQPQHF
v_gene: TRBV6-5; d_gene: TRBD1; j_gene: TRBJ1-4; abundance: -; CDR3nt: TGTGCCAGCAGTTTGACAGGGGAGCGGGAAAAACTGTTTTTT; CDR3aa: CASSLTGEREKLFF
v_gene: TRBV20-1; d_gene: -; j_gene: TRBJ2-3; abundance: -; CDR3nt: TGCAGTGCTAACGGGTTGGGTACGCAGTATTTT; CDR3aa: CSANGLGTQYF
v_gene: TRBV6-1; d_gene: TRBD2; j_gene: TRBJ2-5; abundance: -; CDR3nt: TGTGCCAGCAGTGGAGCCGCCGGGGGGCAAGAGACCCAGTACTTC; CDR3aa: CASSGAAGGQETQYF
v_gene: TRBV3-1/TRBV3-2; d_gene: TRBD1; j_gene: TRBJ1-5; abundance: -; CDR3nt: TGTGCCAGCAGCCAAGAACCAGGGGGCGATCAGCCCCAGCATTTT; CDR3aa: CASSQEPGGDQPQHF
v_gene: TRBV11-2; d_gene: -; j_gene: TRBJ2-2; abundance: many; CDR3nt: TGTGCCAGCAGCTTAATCCGGACCGGGGAGCTGTTTTTT; CDR3aa: CASSLIRTGELFF
v_gene: TRBV7-8; d_gene: TRBD1; j_gene: TRBJ2-2; abundance: -; CDR3nt: TGTGCCAGCAGGGTGACAGGGGCCAGGAACACCGGGGAGCTGTTTTTT; CDR3aa: CASRVTGARNTGELFF
v_gene: TRBV24-1; d_gene: -; j_gene: TRBJ2-2; abundance: once; CDR3nt: TGTGCCACCAGTGATAGACAGTCGAACACCGGGGAGCTGTTTTTT; CDR3aa: CATSDRQSNTGELFF
v_gene: TRBV12-3/TRBV12-4; d_gene: -; j_gene: TRBJ2-2; abundance: -; CDR3nt: TGTGCCAGCAGTCCGGGAAACACCGGGGAGCTGTTTTTT; CDR3aa: CASSPGNTGELFF
v_gene: TRBV6-5; d_gene: TRBD1; j_gene: TRBJ1-2; abundance: once; CDR3nt: TGTGCCAGCAGAGCTGACAGGGCACTCTATGGCTACACCTTC; CDR3aa: CASRADRALYGYTF